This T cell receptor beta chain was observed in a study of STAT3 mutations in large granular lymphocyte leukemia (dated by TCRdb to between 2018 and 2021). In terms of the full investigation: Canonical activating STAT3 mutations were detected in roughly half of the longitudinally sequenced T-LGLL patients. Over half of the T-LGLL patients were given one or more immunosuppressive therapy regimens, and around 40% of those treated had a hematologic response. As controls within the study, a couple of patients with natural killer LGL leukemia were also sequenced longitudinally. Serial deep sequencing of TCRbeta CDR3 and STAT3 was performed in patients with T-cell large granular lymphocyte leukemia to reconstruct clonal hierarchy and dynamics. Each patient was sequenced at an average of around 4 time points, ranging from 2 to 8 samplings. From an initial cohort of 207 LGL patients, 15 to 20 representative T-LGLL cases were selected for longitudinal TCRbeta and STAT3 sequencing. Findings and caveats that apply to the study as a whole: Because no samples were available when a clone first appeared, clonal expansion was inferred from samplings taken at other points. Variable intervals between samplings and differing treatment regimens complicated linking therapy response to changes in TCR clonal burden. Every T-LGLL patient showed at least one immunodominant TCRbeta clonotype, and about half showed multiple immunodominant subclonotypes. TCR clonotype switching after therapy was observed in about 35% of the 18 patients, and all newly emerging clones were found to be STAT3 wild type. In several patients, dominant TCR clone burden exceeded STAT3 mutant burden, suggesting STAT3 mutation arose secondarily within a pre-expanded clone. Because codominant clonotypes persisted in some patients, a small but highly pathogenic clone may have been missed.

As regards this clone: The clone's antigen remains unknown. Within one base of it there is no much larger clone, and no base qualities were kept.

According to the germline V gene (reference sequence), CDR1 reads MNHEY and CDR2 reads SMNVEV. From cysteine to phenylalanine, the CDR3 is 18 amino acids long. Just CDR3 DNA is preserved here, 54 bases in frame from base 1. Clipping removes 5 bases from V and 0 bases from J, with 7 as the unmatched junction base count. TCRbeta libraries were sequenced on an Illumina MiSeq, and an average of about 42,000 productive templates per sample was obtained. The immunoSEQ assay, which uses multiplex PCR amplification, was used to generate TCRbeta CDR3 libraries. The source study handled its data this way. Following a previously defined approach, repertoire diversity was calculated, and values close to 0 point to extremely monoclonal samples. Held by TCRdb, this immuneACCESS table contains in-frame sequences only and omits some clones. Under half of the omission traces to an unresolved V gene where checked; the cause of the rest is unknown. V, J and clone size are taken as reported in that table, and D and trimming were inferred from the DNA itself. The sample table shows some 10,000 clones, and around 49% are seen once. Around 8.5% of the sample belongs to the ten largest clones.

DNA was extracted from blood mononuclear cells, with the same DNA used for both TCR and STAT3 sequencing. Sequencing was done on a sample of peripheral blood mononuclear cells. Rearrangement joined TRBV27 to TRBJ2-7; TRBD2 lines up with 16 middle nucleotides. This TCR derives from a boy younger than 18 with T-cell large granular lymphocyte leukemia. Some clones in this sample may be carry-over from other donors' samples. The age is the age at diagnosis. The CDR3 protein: CASSPGLAGGSFSYEQYF. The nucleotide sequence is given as TGTGCCAGCAGTCCGGGACTAGCGGGAGGGAGTTTCTCCTACGAGCAGTACTTC.